The T cell receptor beta chain described here comes from a study of Ad26.COV2.S vaccination and SARS-CoV-2 variants. On the study more broadly: Donor was one of the participants in the Ad26.COV2.S arm of the COV1001 trial.

The sample's treatment: some 19 received Ad26.COV2.S at low or high dose, single or two shots; five or six received placebo; per-sample allocation not given. Repertoires come from day 63 after the first vaccine or placebo injection. Sequencing was performed with immunoSEQ multiplex PCR; in TCRdb, only in-frame clones are kept and a portion is missing. The table has hundreds of thousands of clones, 80% to 90% seen once. Germline V lookup: CDR1 SGHRS, CDR2 YFSETQ. The CDR3 contains 15 residues. The ends lost 4 bases at V and 7 bases at J; junction bases unmatched: 8. The chain carries TRBV5-1 and TRBJ2-2; 9 bases are a match to TRBD1. Sequenced here: peripheral blood, sampled in a trial of Ad26.COV2.S vaccine versus placebo. The sequence was obtained from a person aged 18-65 years who received the Ad26.COV2.S COVID-19 vaccine or a placebo. The CDR3 DNA is TGCGCCAGCAGCCTTTGGGACAGGGAAATCGGGGAGCTGTTTTTT. This encodes CASSLWDREIGELFF.